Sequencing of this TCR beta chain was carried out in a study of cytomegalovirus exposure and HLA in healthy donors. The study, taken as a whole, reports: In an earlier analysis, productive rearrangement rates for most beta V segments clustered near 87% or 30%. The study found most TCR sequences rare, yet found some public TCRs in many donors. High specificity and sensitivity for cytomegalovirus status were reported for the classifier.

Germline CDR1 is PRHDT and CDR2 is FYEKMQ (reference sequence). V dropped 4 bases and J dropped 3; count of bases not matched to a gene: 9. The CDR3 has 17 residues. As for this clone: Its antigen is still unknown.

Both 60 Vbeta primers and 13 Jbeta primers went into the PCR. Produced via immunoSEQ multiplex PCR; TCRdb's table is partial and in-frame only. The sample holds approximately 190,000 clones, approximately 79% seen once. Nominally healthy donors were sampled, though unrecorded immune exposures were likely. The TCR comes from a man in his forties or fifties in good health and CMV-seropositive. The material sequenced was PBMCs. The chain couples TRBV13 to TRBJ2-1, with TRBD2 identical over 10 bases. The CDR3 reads CASSSRSGTSDYNEQFF. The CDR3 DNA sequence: TGTGCCAGCAGCTCACGAAGCGGGACTAGCGACTACAATGAGCAGTTCTTC.